This T cell receptor (beta chain) was obtained from a study of persistence of HIV-infected CD4 T cells. Findings and limits, study-wide: Proviral oligoclonality tracked with TCR oligoclonality within the same sorted cells.

The libraries were made with immunoSEQ version 4 in survey mode. Each sample used up to roughly 1 ug genomic DNA diluted to about 10 ng/uL. Using immunoSEQ multiplex PCR, the repertoire was profiled, and TCRdb retains in-frame clones only, with some absent. This repertoire shows tens of thousands of clones, roughly four fifths found once; its top ten account for about 18%. Of note for this clone: The antigen is undetermined.

The CDR3 is 14 residues long. The V segment lost 2 bases and the J segment 5 bases; nucleotides outside the gene matches: 6. The germline V gene encodes CDR1 KGHSH and CDR2 LQKENI. An overlapping HIV-1 Gag peptide pool stimulated these cells at approximately 1 ug/peptide/mL. CD40L/CD69 double-negative CD45RO-high memory CD4+ T cells were collected. Here the sequenced sample was CD4+ T cells sorted from PBMCs after approximately 18-hour stimulation, taken from a patient who received antiretroviral therapy. The clonotype originates from an adult woman with HIV who was CMV-seropositive. The genes are TRBV18 and TRBJ2-7; 7 nucleotides agree with TRBD2. CDR3 sequence reads: CASSPADGGNEQYF. For the CDR3, the DNA is TGTGCCAGCTCACCAGCTGACGGGGGGAACGAGCAGTACTTC.